The 11 T cell receptor beta chains below all came from one sample that was sequenced in a study of CD8 T cells in ankylosing spondylitis. MiXCR was run by TCRdb on the 5' RACE reads, yielding one entry per CDR3 protein. The table lists 150,000 to 200,000 distinct CDR3 sequences, around 32% of them singletons. Sequenced material: synovial fluid, either unsorted or a sorted T cell fraction (not recorded which). These receptors were obtained from a male donor with ankylosing spondylitis.

This rearrangement joins TRBV6-2 or TRBV6-3 to TRBJ2-1, with TRBD2 matching 12 bases. Germline CDR1 is MNHEY and CDR2 is SVGEGT. The CDR3 runs to 15 residues. Losses at the gene ends were 6 bases for V and 8 bases for J; bases not matched to a gene: 8. In DNA, the CDR3 is TGTGCCAGCAGCGACGGGACTAGCGGGTTCTATGAGCAGTTCTTC. Encoded protein: CASSDGTSGFYEQFF.

This rearrangement joins TRBV20-1 to TRBJ1-1; D perhaps matches TRBD1 (6 bases). CDR3 length: 12 residues. Germline CDR1 and CDR2: DFQATT and SNEGSKA (reference sequence). Between the trimmed V and J ends, which lost 5 bases and 5 bases, there was a span of 12 bases. The CDR3 DNA reads as TGCAGTGCTGTCTACAGGGTAACTGAAGCTTTCTTT. Its protein is CSAVYRVTEAFF.

The V gene is TRBV5-1, the J gene TRBJ2-7, with TRBD2 matching 8 bases. The V and J ends lost 3 bases and 4 bases, in that order; junction bases with no gene match: 9. CDR3 size: 15 residues. CDR1 SGHRS and CDR2 YFSETQ come from the germline V gene. Written as DNA, the CDR3 is TGCGCCAGCAGCTCGCCGGGGGGGGTAGAGTACGAGCAGTACTTC. This encodes CASSSPGGVEYEQYF.

This sequence joins TRBV2 and TRBJ1-6; D ambiguous. Per germline, CDR1 SNHLY and CDR2 FYNNEI. The V end lost 7 bases, the J end lost 5 bases, and 12 bases lay between the germline ends. The CDR3 sequence is 14 residues long. The CDR3 loop is CASNFPSNNSPLHF. The CDR3, as DNA: TGTGCCAGCAATTTCCCCAGCAATAATTCACCCCTCCACTTT.

This clonotype was picked up many times. The gene calls are TRBV6-1 and TRBJ1-6, with D unresolved. Germline V gene data show CDR1 as MNHNS and CDR2 as SASEGT. CDR3 length equals 15 residues. V was shortened by 7 bases and J by 1 base, with 11 bases between the two germline ends. For the CDR3, the DNA is TGTGCCAGCAAAGGCGGGGAGTCCTATAATTCACCCCTCCACTTT. The encoded protein is CASKGGESYNSPLHF.

In its sample, this clonotype was seen many times. The chain links TRBV6-5 to TRBJ2-2; 8 nucleotides line up with TRBD1. Germline V gene data show CDR1 as MNHEY and CDR2 as SVGAGI. Germline trimming cut 5 bases from V and 4 bases from J; bases unmatched to any gene: 3. The CDR3 length is 14 residues. The CDR3 nucleotides read TGTGCCAGCAGTCGGACAGGGAGCACCGGGGAGCTGTTTTTT. This encodes CASSRTGSTGELFF.

The CDR3 reads CASSLGPGDDSPLHF. The CDR3 bases are TGCGCCAGCAGCTTGGGGCCAGGGGATGATTCACCCCTCCACTTT. This rearrangement joins TRBV5-1 to TRBJ1-6; a possible D gene is TRBD1 (6 bases). Germline loops: CDR1 SGHRS, CDR2 YFSETQ. V was cut by 0 bases and J by 8 bases, with 12 bases left in between. This CDR3 has 15 amino acids.

This clonotype has more than one count but fewer than ten. CDR3: CASSLIDGLRYF. CDR3 nucleotides: TGTGCCAGCAGTTTAATCGATGGCCTCAGGTACTTC. This chain uses TRBV12-3 or TRBV12-4 with TRBJ2-4; D unresolved. Trimming pared 2 bases from V and 15 bases from J, leaving 14 bases between. This CDR3 spans 12 amino acids.

This clonotype occurred many times. This chain links TRBV7-2 with TRBJ2-3, with D possibly matching TRBD2 (7 bases). Germline assignment: CDR1 SGHTA and CDR2 FQGNSA. Trimming pared 3 bases from V and 6 bases from J, leaving 13 bases between. The CDR3 runs 14 residues. CDR3 residues: CASSLWGREDTQYF. CDR3 coding DNA: TGTGCCAGCAGCTTGTGGGGGCGGGAGGATACGCAGTATTTT.

Concerning this clonotype: A much more abundant neighbour one base away suggests this may be a read error. The chain recombines TRBV7-9 with TRBJ2-6; weak D call: TRBD1 (5 bases). The CDR3 extends over 15 amino acids. CDR1 and CDR2 (germline): SEHNR, FQNEAQ (reference sequence). This chain's CDR3 is CAGSPQQDRANVLTF. The CDR3 coding sequence is TGTGCCGGCAGCCCACAACAGGACCGGGCCAACGTCCTGACTTTC.

The rearrangement uses TRBV29-1 and TRBJ2-3, with TRBD2 identical over 8 bases. CDR1 is SQVTM, CDR2 ANQGSEA, per germline. V gave up 1 base and J gave up 1 base; unmatched junction bases: 1. The CDR3 totals 14 residues. CDR3 sequence reads: CSVEGRGGTDTQYF. The CDR3, as DNA: TGCAGCGTTGAAGGGCGGGGGGGCACAGATACGCAGTATTTT.